The T cell receptor beta chain under discussion was sequenced for a study of blood T cell repertoires in COVID-19. The table came from immunoSEQ multiplex PCR; TCRdb's copy has only in-frame clones and leaves some out. The table shows about 310,000 clones, with 75% to 90% occurring only once. V was clipped by 0 bases and J by 3 bases, with 9 bases between them. Germline loops: CDR1 MNHNS, CDR2 SASEGT. There are 14 residues in the CDR3. The sequence came from a woman aged 25 to 39 who had been exposed to COVID-19. This chain uses TRBV6-1 with TRBJ2-7; D possibly corresponds to TRBD2 (5 bases). Sequenced material: PBMCs or T cells enriched from blood (not recorded which). CDR3 in amino acids: CASSEATRFYEQYF. CDR3 coding DNA: TGTGCCAGCAGTGAAGCAACTAGGTTCTACGAGCAGTACTTC.